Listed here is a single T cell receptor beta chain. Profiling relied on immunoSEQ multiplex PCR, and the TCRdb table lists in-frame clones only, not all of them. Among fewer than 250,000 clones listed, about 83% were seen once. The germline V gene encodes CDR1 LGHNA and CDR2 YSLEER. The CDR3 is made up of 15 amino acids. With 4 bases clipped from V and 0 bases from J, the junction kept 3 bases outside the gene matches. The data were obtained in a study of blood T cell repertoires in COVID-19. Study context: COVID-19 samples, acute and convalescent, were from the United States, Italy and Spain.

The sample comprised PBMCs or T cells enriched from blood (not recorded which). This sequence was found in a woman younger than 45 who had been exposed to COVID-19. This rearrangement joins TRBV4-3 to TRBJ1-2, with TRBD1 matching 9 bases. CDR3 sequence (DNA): TGCGCCAGCAGCCCGAGACAGGGGGCTAACTATGGCTACACCTTC. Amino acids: CASSPRQGANYGYTF.